What follows describes a single TCR beta chain. The antigen remains undetermined. The CDR3 is made up of 11 amino acids. Germline V gene sequence: CDR1 DFQATT, CDR2 SNEGSKA (reference sequence). Between the trimmed V and J ends, which lost 4 bases and 7 bases, there was a span of 10 bases. The sample originates from a study of PD-1 blockade in classical Hodgkin lymphoma. Regarding the study as a whole: Differences between repertoires have undefined causes, possibly disease activity or prior therapy.

As to time point: cycle 4 day 1 (C4D1), after 6 weeks of nivolumab. After autologous stem cell transplantation all patients relapsed, and prior brentuximab vedotin exposure differed between cohorts. Assay: immunoSEQ multiplex PCR; the TCRdb copy retains only in-frame clones and omits some. The sample has 100,000 or so clones, roughly nine tenths seen once. The rearrangement joins TRBV20-1 to TRBJ1-2; D unclear. Source: peripheral blood mononuclear cells (PBMCs), taken before the fourth cycle of nivolumab. The receptor comes from a human donor with classical Hodgkin lymphoma. The CDR3 bases are TGCAGTGCTATCCCGATTGGTGGCTACACCTTC. It translates to CSAIPIGGYTF.